The entry below gives a single T cell receptor (beta chain) sequence along with its context. The antigen remains undetermined. The CDR3 extends over 11 amino acids. Germline CDR1 is GTSNPN and CDR2 is SVGIG (reference sequence). These data belong to a study of brain metastases from non-small cell lung cancer. General study points: Expanded T-cell clones appeared in roughly 60% of brain metastases over primaries. TCR repertoires overlapped largely between brain metastases and matched primaries.

Method: immunoSEQ multiplex PCR; TCRdb's copy keeps in-frame clones and lacks some. The sample holds some 1,600 clones; 85% to 95% are singletons and the top ten take about 2%. This sequence was found in a donor over 35 with non-small cell lung cancer. Material for sequencing was tissue from a brain metastasis. The chain employs TRBV30 and TRBJ2-5; 9 bases are shared with TRBD2. The CDR3 region is CACSGGETQYF. The CDR3 DNA follows: TGTGCTTGTAGCGGGGGAGAGACCCAGTACTTC.